The next 17 T cell receptor beta chains were all read from a single sample in a study of circulating and synovial CD4+ cells in juvenile arthritis. Generated by immunoSEQ multiplex PCR, the TCRdb table keeps only in-frame clones and is missing some. The table shows 32,000 or so clones, with about 95% occurring only once. Material for sequencing was CD4+ T cells from blood. The receptors originated from a human donor with juvenile idiopathic arthritis.

The chain carries TRBV2 and TRBJ2-3; 10 bases fit TRBD2. V shed 8 bases, J shed 6 bases, and the junction held 11 bases outside the gene matches. CDR1 SNHLY and CDR2 FYNNEI come from the germline V gene. The CDR3 consists of 15 residues. CDR3 sequence reads: CASGNLAGGGDTQYF. The CDR3 DNA reads as TGTGCCAGCGGTAATTTAGCGGGGGGAGGTGATACGCAGTATTTT.

This chain uses TRBV28 with TRBJ1-5, with D possibly matching TRBD1 (6 bases). This CDR3 is 16 amino acids long. Germline V gene sequence: CDR1 MDHEN, CDR2 SYDVKM. The V gene lost 6 bases and the J gene lost 6 bases, with 21 bases spanning the gap. Here the CDR3 DNA reads TGTGCCAGCAGCCAGGGGTTCTTTTATCGTGCTCAGCCCCAGCATTTT. It is translated as CASSQGFFYRAQPQHF.

The chain has TRBV29-1 and TRBJ1-1, with D unclear. The CDR3 runs to 11 residues. The V and J ends lost 5 bases and 1 base respectively, with 5 bases between them. CDR1 is SQVTM, CDR2 ANQGSEA, per germline. The CDR3 loop is CSVSGNTEAFF. The DNA of the CDR3 is TGCAGCGTTTCAGGGAACACTGAAGCTTTCTTT.

This sequence joins TRBV9 and TRBJ2-3; D ambiguous. CDR3 size: 16 residues. V was cut by 0 bases and J by 2 bases, with 13 bases left in between. Germline CDR1 and CDR2: SGDLS and YYNGEE. CDR3 coding DNA: TGTGCCAGCAGCGTAGCTCCTTCCGGTTCCACAGATACGCAGTATTTT. It codes for CASSVAPSGSTDTQYF.

This sequence joins TRBV28 and TRBJ1-2; no reliable D call. Between the trimmed V and J ends, which lost 2 bases and 8 bases, there was a span of 9 bases. Germline V gives CDR1 MDHEN, CDR2 SYDVKM. This CDR3 is 12 amino acids long. The DNA for the CDR3 is TGTGCCAGCAGTTTAGCAGTTTTAGGCTACACCTTC. Translated, it gives CASSLAVLGYTF.

The chain is built from TRBV28 and TRBJ2-3; the match to TRBD2 covers 8 bases. Losses at the gene ends were 6 bases for V and 6 bases for J; bases not matched to a gene: 11. Looked up from germline, CDR1 is MDHEN and CDR2 is SYDVKM. The CDR3 is made up of 15 amino acids. CDR3 coding DNA: TGTGCCAGCAGGGTGGGGGTCTCGGGGGGGGATACGCAGTATTTT. This codes for CASRVGVSGGDTQYF.

The rearrangement joins TRBV28 to TRBJ1-1; D gene ambiguous. The CDR3 is 12 amino acids. With 3 bases removed from V and 5 bases from J, the gap between germline ends came to 7 bases. Germline assignment: CDR1 MDHEN and CDR2 SYDVKM. CDR3: CASSFEATEAFF. In nucleotides, the CDR3 is TGTGCCAGCAGTTTTGAGGCGACTGAAGCTTTCTTT. Looking up the rest from reference TRBV28 and TRBJ1-1 gives the full variable domain: DVKVTQSSRYLVKRTGEKVFLECVQDMDHENMFWYRQDPGLGLRLIYFSYDVKMKEKGDIPEGYSVSREKKERFSLILESASTNQTSMYLCASSFEATEAFFGQGTRLTVV.

This clone was observed once. One end of the junction varies from germline; a read error may be responsible. The chain recombines TRBV28 with TRBJ1-5; tentatively, D is TRBD1 (6 bases). Germline CDR1 MDHEN, CDR2 SYDVKM. This CDR3 is built from 15 residues. The CDR3 protein is CASRLSGAYNQPQHF. The CDR3 DNA reads TGTGCCAGCAGGTTATCAGGGGCCTACAATCAGCCCCAGCATTTT.

The gene calls are TRBV28 and TRBJ1-2; possible D gene TRBD1, 6 bases. CDR1 and CDR2 (germline): MDHEN, SYDVKM. Trimming took off 5 bases at V and 3 bases at J, with 10 bases between the two ends. The CDR3 covers 13 residues. CDR3 in amino acids: CASSPQGYYGYTF. Written as DNA, the CDR3 is TGTGCCAGCAGTCCACAGGGATACTATGGCTACACCTTC.

The chain carries TRBV5-6 and TRBJ2-1; 9 bases map to TRBD1. CDR3 length: 16 amino acids. J gave up 9 bases and V 4 bases, and 14 bases lay outside the gene matches. CDR1 SGHDT and CDR2 YYEEEE come from the germline V gene. CDR3 amino acids: CASSPSDRGRTAEQFF. DNA of the CDR3: TGTGCCAGCAGCCCCTCGGACAGGGGTAGAACTGCTGAGCAGTTCTTC.

The chain uses TRBV2 and TRBJ2-7; no firm D call. V shed 4 bases and J shed 0 bases, with 13 bases lying between them. The CDR3 sequence is 15 residues long. From germline, CDR1 is SNHLY and CDR2 FYNNEI. The DNA of the CDR3 is TGTGCCAGCAGTGCCCCCCCGTTGAGCTCCTACGAGCAGTACTTC. Translating gives CASSAPPLSSYEQYF.

V gene TRBV9 combines with J gene TRBJ1-5; 11 nucleotides align to TRBD1. With 8 bases clipped from V and 1 base from J, the junction kept 5 bases outside the gene matches. Per germline, CDR1 SGDLS and CDR2 YYNGEE. The CDR3 runs to 15 residues. The CDR3 region is CASSGQGASNQPQHF. The CDR3 nucleotides read TGTGCCAGTTCCGGACAGGGGGCCAGCAATCAGCCCCAGCATTTT.

The V and J genes are TRBV6-5 and TRBJ2-2; 11 bases fit TRBD1. The ends lost 7 bases at V and 4 bases at J; junction bases unmatched: 2. This CDR3 is built from 14 residues. The germline V gene has CDR1 MNHEY and CDR2 SVGAGI. In DNA, the CDR3 is TGTGCCAGCAAGGGACAGGGGGGCACCGGGGAGCTGTTTTTT. The encoded protein is CASKGQGGTGELFF.

The chain combines TRBV19 with TRBJ1-1; 9 bases line up with TRBD1. CDR3 length: 13 residues. Looked up from germline, CDR1 is LNHDA and CDR2 is SQIVND (reference sequence). V gave up 3 bases and J gave up 4 bases; unmatched junction bases: 0. CDR3 amino acids: CASSMGQGTEAFF. CDR3 DNA: TGTGCCAGTAGTATGGGACAGGGCACTGAAGCTTTCTTT.

V is TRBV5-1 and J is TRBJ1-3; 9 bases are shared with TRBD1. CDR1 and CDR2 from the germline V gene are SGHRS and YFSETQ. The CDR3 spans 20 residues. V gave up 2 bases and J gave up 2 bases; unmatched junction bases: 17. CDR3 sequence (DNA): TGCGCCAGCAGCTTAACGTCGCCGGGGACAGGGACTTACCCTGGAAACACCATATATTTT. Amino acids: CASSLTSPGTGTYPGNTIYF.

This sequence joins TRBV28 and TRBJ1-2; no reliable D call. CDR3 length: 14 amino acids. V shed 5 bases and J shed 0 bases, with 10 bases lying between them. Germline CDR1 reads MDHEN; CDR2 reads SYDVKM. CDR3 residues: CASSPSTTNYGYTF. In DNA, the CDR3 is TGTGCCAGCAGTCCAAGTACAACTAACTATGGCTACACCTTC.

The rearrangement links TRBV19 to TRBJ1-2; D is ambiguous. Per the germline V gene, CDR1 is LNHDA and CDR2 is SQIVND (reference sequence). Trimming pared 3 bases from V and 2 bases from J, leaving 10 bases between. This CDR3 contains 14 residues. CDR3 bases: TGTGCCAGTAGTATGGTCGTCCAGAACTATGGCTACACCTTC. Translating it yields CASSMVVQNYGYTF. The full variable domain, rest sourced from reference TRBV19 and TRBJ1-2, is DGGITQSPKYLFRKEGQNVTLSCEQNLNHDAMYWYRQDPGQGLRLIYYSQIVNDFQKGDIAEGYSVSREKKESFPLTVTSAQKNPTAFYLCASSMVVQNYGYTFGSGTRLTVV.